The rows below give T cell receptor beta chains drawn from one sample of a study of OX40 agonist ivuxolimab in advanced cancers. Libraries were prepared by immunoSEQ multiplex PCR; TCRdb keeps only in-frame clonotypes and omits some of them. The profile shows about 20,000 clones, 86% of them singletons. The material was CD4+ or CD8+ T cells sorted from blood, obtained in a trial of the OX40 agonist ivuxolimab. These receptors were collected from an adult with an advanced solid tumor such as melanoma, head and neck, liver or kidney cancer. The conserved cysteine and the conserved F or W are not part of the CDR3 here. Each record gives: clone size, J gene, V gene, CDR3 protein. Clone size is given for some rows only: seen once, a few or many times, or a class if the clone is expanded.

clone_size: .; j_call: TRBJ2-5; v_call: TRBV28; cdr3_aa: ASAEETQY
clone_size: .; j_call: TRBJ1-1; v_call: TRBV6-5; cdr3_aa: ASSYSGGSGAF
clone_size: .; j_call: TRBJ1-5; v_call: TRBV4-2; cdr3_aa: ASSQDVGYNQPQH
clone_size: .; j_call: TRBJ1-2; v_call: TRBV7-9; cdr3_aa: ASSSAGLSYGYT
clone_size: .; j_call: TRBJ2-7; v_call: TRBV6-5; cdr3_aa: ASSYGGTYEQY
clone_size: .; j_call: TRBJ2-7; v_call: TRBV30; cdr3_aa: AWSVYTGYEQY
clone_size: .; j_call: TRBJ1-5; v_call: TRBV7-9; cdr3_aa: ASSTQDSKPQH
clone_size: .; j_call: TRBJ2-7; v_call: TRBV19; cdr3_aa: ASSIRDRGYEQY
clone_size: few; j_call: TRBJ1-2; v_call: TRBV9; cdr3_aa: ASSVWGSLGYT
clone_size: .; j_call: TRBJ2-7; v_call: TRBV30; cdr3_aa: AWLGTGGRKY
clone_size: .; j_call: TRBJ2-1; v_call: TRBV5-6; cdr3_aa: ASQAGWNEQF
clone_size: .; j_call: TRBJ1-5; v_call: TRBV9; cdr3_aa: ASSPGGVSNQPQH
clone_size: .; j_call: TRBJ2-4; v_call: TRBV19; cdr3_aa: ASSMGAYHQY
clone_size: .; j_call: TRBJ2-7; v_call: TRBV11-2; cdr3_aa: ASSLAHWAFEQY
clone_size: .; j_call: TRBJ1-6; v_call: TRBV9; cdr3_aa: ASRASSSSNSPLH
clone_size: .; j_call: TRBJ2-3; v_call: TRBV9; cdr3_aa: ASSQPRDRGSDTQY
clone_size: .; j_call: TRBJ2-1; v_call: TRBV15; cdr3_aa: ATSRERSGKGGEQF
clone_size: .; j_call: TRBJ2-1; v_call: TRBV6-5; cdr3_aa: ASRLRTGDDNEQF
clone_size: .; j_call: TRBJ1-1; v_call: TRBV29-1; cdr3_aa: SAERGHTEAF
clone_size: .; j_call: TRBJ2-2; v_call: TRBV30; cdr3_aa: AWSSLEGVGGELF
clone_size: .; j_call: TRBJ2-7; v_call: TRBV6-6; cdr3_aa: ASSYVPGQGSEQY
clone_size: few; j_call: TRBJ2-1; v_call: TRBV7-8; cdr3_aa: ASNLAGLFNEQF
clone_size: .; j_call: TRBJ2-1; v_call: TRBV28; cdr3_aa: ASSPLRGYNEQF
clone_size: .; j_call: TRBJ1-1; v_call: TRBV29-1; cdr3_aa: SVEALRPEAF
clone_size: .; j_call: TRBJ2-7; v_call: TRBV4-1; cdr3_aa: ASSQVGGIDEQY
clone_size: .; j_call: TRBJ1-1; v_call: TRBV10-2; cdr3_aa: ASSEQGMVSTEAF
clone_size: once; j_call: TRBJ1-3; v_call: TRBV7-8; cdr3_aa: AGAEGNTIY
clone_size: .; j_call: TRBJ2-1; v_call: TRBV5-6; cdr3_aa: ASSLGQYNEQF
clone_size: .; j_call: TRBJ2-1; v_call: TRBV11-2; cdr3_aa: ASSLAGVYNEQF
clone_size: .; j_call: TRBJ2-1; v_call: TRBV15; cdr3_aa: ATSSLGLYNEQF
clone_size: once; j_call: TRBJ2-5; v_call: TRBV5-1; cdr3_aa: ASSLARETQY
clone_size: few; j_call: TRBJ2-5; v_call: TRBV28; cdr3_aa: ASSFTTGMETQY
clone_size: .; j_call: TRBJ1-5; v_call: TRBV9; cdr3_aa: ASSVGGSNQPQH
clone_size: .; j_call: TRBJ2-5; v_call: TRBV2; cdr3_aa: ASSGADLLQTQY
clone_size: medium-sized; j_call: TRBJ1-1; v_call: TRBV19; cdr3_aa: ASSLFGDPNTEAF
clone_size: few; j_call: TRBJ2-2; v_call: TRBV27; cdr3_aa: ASRTDGTRSWELF
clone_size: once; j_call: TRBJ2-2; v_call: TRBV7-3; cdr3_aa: ASSLIVDVANTGELF
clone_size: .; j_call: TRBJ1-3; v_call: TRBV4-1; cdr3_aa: ASSSDRALISGNTIY
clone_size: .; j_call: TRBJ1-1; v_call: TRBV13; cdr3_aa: ASSLGAGPEAF
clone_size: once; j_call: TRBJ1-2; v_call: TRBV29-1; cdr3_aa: SARTGVAYGYT
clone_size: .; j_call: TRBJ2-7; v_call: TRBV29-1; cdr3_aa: SVWGVAGAESYEQY
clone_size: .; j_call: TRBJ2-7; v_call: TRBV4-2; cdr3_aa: ASSQGTPAYEQY
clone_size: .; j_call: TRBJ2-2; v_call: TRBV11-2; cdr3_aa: ASSLMLAEPPGELF
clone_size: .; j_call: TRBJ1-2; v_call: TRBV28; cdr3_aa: ASSFRDRSPYGYT
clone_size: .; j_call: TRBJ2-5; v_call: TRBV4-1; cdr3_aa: ASSQGGTLETQY
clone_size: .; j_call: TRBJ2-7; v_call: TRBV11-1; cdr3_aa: ASSLYRGNYDYEQY
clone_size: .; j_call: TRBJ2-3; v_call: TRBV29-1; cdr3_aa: SVDDEVRTDTQY
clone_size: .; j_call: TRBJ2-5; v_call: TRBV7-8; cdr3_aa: ASSLRVPY
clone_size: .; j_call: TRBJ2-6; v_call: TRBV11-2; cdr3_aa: ASSGAGVGANVLT
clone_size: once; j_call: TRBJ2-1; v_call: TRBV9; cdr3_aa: ASSVASGRSYNEQF
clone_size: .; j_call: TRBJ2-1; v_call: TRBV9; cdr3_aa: ASSVYGNEQF
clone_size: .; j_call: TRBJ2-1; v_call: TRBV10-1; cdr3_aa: ASTSNEQF
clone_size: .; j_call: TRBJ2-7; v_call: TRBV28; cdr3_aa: ASRPTGGDSYEQY
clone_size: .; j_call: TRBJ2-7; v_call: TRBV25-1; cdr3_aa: ASSVGAYEQY
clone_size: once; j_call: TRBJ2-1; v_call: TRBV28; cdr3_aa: ASSPYNEQF
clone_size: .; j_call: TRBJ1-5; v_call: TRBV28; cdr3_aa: ASSFGVMDNQPQH
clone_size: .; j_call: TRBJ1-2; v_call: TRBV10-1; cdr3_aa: ASSAATPYGYT